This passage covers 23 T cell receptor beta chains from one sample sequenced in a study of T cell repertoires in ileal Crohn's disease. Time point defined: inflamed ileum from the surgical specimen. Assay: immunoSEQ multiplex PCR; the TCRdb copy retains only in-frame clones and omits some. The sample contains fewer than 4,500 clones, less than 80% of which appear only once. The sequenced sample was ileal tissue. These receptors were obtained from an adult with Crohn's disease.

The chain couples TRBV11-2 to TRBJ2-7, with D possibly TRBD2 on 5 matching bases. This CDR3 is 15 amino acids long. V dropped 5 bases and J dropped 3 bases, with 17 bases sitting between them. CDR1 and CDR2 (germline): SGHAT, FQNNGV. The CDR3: CASSPGIGRLYEQYF. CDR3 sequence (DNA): TGTGCCAGCAGCCCCGGGATCGGGCGACTCTACGAGCAGTACTTC.

CDR3 DNA: TGTGCCAGCAGCTCACAACACCGACTAGCGGGGGGTTACTCCTACAATGAGCAGTTCTTC. This encodes CASSSQHRLAGGYSYNEQFF. The rearrangement links TRBV7-3 to TRBJ2-1; 13 positions agree with TRBD2. Germline assignment: CDR1 SGHTA and CDR2 FQGTGA. V shed 4 bases, J shed 0 bases, and the junction held 12 bases outside the gene matches. The CDR3 runs 20 residues.

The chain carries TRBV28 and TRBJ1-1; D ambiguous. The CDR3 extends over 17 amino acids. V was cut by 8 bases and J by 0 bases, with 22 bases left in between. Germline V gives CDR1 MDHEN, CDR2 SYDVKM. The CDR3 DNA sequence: TGTGCCAGCCTTCAACCCCCAGGATGGGGATTGAACACTGAAGCTTTCTTT. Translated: CASLQPPGWGLNTEAFF.

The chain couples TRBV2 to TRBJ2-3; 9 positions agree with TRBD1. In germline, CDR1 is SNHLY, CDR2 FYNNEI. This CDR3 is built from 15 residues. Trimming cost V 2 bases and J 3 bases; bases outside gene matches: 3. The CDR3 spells CASSERDRATDTQYF. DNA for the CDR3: TGTGCCAGCAGTGAACGGGACAGGGCTACAGATACGCAGTATTTT. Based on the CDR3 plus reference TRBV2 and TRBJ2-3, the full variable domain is EPEVTQTPSHQVTQMGQEVILRCVPISNHLYFYWYRQILGQKVEFLVSFYNNEISEKSEIFDDQFSVERPDGSNFTLKIRSTKLEDSAMYFCASSERDRATDTQYFGPGTRLTVL.

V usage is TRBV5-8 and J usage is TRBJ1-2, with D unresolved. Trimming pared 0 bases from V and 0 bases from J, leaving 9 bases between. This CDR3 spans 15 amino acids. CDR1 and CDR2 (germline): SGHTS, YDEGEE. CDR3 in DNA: TGTGCCAGCAGCTTGGTTGGCGGCACTAACTATGGCTACACCTTC. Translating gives CASSLVGGTNYGYTF.

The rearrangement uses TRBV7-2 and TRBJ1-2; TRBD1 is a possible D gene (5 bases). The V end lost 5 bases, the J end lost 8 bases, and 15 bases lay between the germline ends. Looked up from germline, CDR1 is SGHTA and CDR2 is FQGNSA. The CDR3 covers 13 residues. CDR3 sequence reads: CASSLQRGWGYTF. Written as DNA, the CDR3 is TGTGCCAGCAGCCTACAGAGGGGCTGGGGCTACACCTTC.

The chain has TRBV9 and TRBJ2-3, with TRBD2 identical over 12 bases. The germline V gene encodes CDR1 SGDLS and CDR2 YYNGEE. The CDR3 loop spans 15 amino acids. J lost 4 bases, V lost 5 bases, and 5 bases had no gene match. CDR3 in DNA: TGTGCCAGCAGTCGTGCTAGCGGGAGGGCAGATACGCAGTATTTT. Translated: CASSRASGRADTQYF.

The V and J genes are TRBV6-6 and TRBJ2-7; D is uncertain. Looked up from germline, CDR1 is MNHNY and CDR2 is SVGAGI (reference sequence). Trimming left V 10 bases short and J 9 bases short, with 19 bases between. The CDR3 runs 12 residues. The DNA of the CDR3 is TGTGCCAACCCTTCGGGCCCTCCGGTGCAGTACTTC. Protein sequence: CANPSGPPVQYF.

CDR3 region: CASSLDPTGGDGYTF. In nucleotides, the CDR3 is TGTGCCAGCAGCTTGGATCCGACAGGGGGGGATGGCTACACCTTC. V gene TRBV5-4 combines with J gene TRBJ1-2; TRBD1 agrees at 9 bases. CDR3 size: 15 residues. Germline CDR1 and CDR2: SGHNT and YYREEE (reference sequence). The ends lost 0 bases at V and 6 bases at J; junction bases unmatched: 6.

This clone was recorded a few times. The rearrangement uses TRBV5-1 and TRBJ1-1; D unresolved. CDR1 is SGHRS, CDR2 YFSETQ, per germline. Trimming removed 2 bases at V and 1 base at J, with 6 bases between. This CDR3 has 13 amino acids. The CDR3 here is CASSFGQNTEAFF. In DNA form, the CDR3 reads TGCGCCAGCAGCTTTGGGCAGAACACTGAAGCTTTCTTT.

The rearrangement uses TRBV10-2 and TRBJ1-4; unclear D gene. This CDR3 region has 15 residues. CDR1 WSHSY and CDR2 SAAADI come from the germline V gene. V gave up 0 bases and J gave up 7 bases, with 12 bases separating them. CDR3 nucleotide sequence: TGCGCCAGCAGTGAGTCGGTCGGGTTCGGTGAAAAACTGTTTTTT. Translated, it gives CASSESVGFGEKLFF.

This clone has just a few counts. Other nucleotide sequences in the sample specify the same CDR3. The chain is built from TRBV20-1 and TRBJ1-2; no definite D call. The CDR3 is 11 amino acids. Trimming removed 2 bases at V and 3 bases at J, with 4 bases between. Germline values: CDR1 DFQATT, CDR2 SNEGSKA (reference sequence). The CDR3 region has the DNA TGCAGTGCTAGAAAAGACTATGGCTACACCTTC. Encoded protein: CSARKDYGYTF.

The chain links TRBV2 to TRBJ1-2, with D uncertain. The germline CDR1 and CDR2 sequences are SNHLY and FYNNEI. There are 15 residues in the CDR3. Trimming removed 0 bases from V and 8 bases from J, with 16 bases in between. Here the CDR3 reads CASSEAEAELSGYTF. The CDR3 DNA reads TGTGCCAGCAGTGAAGCGGAGGCCGAGCTGTCGGGCTACACCTTC.

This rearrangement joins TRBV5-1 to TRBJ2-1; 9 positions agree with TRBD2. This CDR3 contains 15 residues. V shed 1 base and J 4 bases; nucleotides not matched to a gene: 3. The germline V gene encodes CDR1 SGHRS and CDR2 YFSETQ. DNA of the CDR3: TGCGCCAGCAGCTTGATGACTAGCGGATACAATGAGCAGTTCTTC. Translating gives CASSLMTSGYNEQFF.

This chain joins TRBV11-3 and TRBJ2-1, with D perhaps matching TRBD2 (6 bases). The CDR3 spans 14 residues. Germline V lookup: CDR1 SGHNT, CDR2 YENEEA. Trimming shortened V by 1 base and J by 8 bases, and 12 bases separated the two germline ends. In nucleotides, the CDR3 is TGTGCCAGCAGCTTAGGTAGCAGACTAGATGAGCAGTTCTTC. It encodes CASSLGSRLDEQFF.

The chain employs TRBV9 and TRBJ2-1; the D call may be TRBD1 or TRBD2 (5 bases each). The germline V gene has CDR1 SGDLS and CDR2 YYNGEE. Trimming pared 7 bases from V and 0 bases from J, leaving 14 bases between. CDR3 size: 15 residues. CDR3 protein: CASGVGPSSYNEQFF. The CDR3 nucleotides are TGTGCCAGCGGGGTGGGACCAAGCTCCTACAATGAGCAGTTCTTC.

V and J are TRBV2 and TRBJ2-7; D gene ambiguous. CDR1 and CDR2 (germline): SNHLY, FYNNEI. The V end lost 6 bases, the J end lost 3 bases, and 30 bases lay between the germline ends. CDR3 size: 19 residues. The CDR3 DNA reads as TGTGCCAGCAGCGCGGAGTGGGCTCACGCGGACGGAGTTAACTACGAGCAGTACTTC. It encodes CASSAEWAHADGVNYEQYF.

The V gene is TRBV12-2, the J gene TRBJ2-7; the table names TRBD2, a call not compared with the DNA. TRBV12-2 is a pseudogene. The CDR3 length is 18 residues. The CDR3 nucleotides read TGTGCAAGTCGCCCACCGACCAGGGTTGGGGGGGTAACCTACGAGCAGTACTTC. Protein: CASRPPTRVGGVTYEQYF.

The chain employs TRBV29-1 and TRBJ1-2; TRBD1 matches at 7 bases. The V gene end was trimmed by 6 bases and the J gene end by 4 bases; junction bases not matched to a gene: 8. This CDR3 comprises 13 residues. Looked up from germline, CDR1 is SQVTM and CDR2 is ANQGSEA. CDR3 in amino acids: CSVETGSSYGYTF. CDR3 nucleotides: TGCAGCGTCGAGACAGGGTCAAGCTATGGCTACACCTTC.

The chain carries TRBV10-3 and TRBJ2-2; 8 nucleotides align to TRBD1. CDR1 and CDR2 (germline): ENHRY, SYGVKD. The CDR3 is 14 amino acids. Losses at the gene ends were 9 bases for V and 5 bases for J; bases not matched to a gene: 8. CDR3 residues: CAIKDRDLTGELFF. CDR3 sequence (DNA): TGTGCCATAAAGGACAGGGATTTAACCGGGGAGCTGTTTTTT.

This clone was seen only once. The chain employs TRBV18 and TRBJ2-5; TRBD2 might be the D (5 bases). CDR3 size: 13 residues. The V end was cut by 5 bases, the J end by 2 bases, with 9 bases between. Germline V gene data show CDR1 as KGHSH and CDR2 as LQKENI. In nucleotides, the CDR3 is TGTGCCAGCTCAACCGGGAAACAAGAGACCCAGTACTTC. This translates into CASSTGKQETQYF.

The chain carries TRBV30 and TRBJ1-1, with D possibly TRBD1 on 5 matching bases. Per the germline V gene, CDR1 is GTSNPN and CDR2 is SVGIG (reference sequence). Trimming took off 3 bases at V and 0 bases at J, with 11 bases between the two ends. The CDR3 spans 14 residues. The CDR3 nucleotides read TGTGCCTGGAGGAGGGACTCCATGAACACTGAAGCTTTCTTT. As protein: CAWRRDSMNTEAFF.

The CDR3 coding sequence is TGTGCCAGCTCAACAGAAACTAGCGGGAAGAACAATGAGCAGTTCTTC. Translation: CASSTETSGKNNEQFF. This chain joins TRBV18 and TRBJ2-1; 10 positions agree with TRBD2. The length of the CDR3 is 16 residues. Losses at the gene ends were 5 bases for V and 5 bases for J; bases not matched to a gene: 9. Germline loops: CDR1 KGHSH, CDR2 LQKENI.